This is a list of T cell receptor beta chains from one sample in a study of regulatory T cells in long-lasting Graves disease. A single record per CDR3 protein comes from TCRdb applying MiXCR to the multiplex PCR reads. The data contain some 230,000 distinct CDR3 sequences, about 16% of them singletons. The specimen was peripheral blood mononuclear cells (PBMCs), collected at new diagnosis, from a patient treated with antithyroid drugs. These receptors were collected from a female donor with Graves disease. Each CDR3 is given with its conserved first and last residue. The D gene is left open where the match is weak. Part of the rows lack a size; the others show once, few, many or a class for expanded clones.

TRBJ2-1,TRBD2,many,TRBV20-1,CSASRLAGANEQFF,TGCAGTGCTAGTCGGCTAGCGGGAGCCAATGAGCAGTTCTTC
TRBJ1-5,-,many,TRBV14,CASSQDRAQPQHF,TGTGCCAGCAGCCAAGATCGGGCTCAGCCCCAGCATTTT
TRBJ2-7,-,many,TRBV6-2/TRBV6-3,CASSYDGESPYEQYF,TGTGCCAGCAGTTACGATGGGGAATCCCCCTACGAGCAGTACTTC
TRBJ2-5,-,many,TRBV7-9,CASSPNTDAQYF,TGTGCCAGCAGCCCCAACACGGACGCTCAGTACTTC
TRBJ2-1,TRBD2,once,TRBV15,CATSRQWGLVHNEQFF,TGTGCCACCAGCAGACAATGGGGACTAGTCCACAATGAGCAGTTCTTC
TRBJ2-7,-,many,TRBV3-1,CASSSTLYEQYF,TGTGCCAGCAGCTCTACCCTATACGAGCAGTACTTC
TRBJ2-7,-,many,TRBV27,CASRVEQYF,TGTGCCAGCCGGGTCGAGCAGTACTTC
TRBJ2-3,TRBD2,-,TRBV19,CASQSGASTDTQYF,TGTGCCAGCCAAAGCGGGGCTAGCACAGATACGCAGTATTTT
TRBJ2-1,-,-,TRBV11-2,CASSQGQGAGSGIVGEQFF,TGTGCCAGCAGCCAGGGGCAGGGGGCAGGGAGCGGGATAGTTGGTGAGCAGTTCTTC
TRBJ1-1,-,many,TRBV28,CASGTVDTEAFF,TGTGCCAGCGGGACGGTAGACACTGAAGCTTTCTTT
TRBJ2-5,TRBD1,few,TRBV6-2/TRBV6-3,CASSRRQGASETQYF,TGTGCCAGCAGCAGAAGACAGGGGGCTTCTGAGACCCAGTACTTC
TRBJ2-7,TRBD2,-,TRBV20-1,CSALLAGAYEQYF,TGCAGTGCCCTATTAGCGGGGGCTTACGAGCAGTACTTC
TRBJ1-2,TRBD1,many,TRBV10-2,CASRGNRGLGYTF,TGCGCCAGCAGGGGCAACAGGGGGCTTGGCTACACCTTC
TRBJ2-1,-,-,TRBV20-1,CSARDGVNEQFF,TGCAGTGCTAGAGACGGGGTTAATGAGCAGTTCTTC
TRBJ2-1,-,few,TRBV24-1,CATSDLGNPENYNEQFF,TGTGCCACCAGTGATTTAGGGAACCCAGAGAACTACAATGAGCAGTTCTTC
TRBJ2-7,TRBD1,many,TRBV30,CAWSPLDRDVRF,TGTGCCTGGAGTCCATTGGACAGGGACGTTCGGTTC
TRBJ2-3,-,medium-sized,TRBV18,CASSPGTTDTQYF,TGTGCCAGCTCACCAGGGACTACAGATACGCAGTATTTT
TRBJ2-5,-,many,TRBV24-1,CATSDGKETQYF,TGTGCCACCAGTGACGGAAAAGAGACCCAGTACTTC
TRBJ2-1,TRBD2,-,TRBV18,CASSPPGLAGGSYNEQFF,TGTGCCAGCTCACCACCGGGACTAGCGGGAGGGTCCTACAATGAGCAGTTCTTC
TRBJ2-3,TRBD2,many,TRBV18,CASSPTSGRGDTQYF,TGTGCCAGCTCACCAACTAGCGGGAGAGGAGATACGCAGTATTTT
TRBJ2-2,TRBD2,-,TRBV7-3,CASSKTGGGEDTGELFF,TGTGCCAGCAGCAAAACCGGGGGGGGGGAAGACACCGGGGAGCTGTTTTTT
TRBJ2-2,-,many,TRBV2,CASSGRGTGELFF,TGTGCCAGCAGTGGGAGGGGGACCGGGGAGCTGTTTTTT
TRBJ1-2,TRBD1,many,TRBV28,CASSLSGQGAVTF,TGTGCCAGCAGTTTATCGGGACAGGGCGCCGTCACCTTC
TRBJ1-4,TRBD1,many,TRBV7-3,CASSRGQGEKLFF,TGTGCCAGCAGCCGAGGACAGGGAGAAAAACTGTTTTTT
TRBJ2-2,TRBD2,many,TRBV10-3,CAIRGTSGSLGELFF,TGTGCCATCAGGGGGACTAGCGGGAGTCTGGGGGAGCTGTTTTTT
TRBJ2-5,-,many,TRBV18,CASSPPRGKETQYF,TGTGCCAGCTCACCACCGCGCGGTAAAGAGACCCAGTACTTC
TRBJ2-3,-,many,TRBV5-4,CASSPAARRTDTQYF,TGTGCCAGCAGCCCCGCGGCTAGGCGGACAGATACGCAGTATTTT
TRBJ2-3,TRBD2,few,TRBV24-1,CATSDPPTSRITDTQYF,TGTGCCACCAGTGATCCTCCGACTAGCCGAATCACAGATACGCAGTATTTT
TRBJ2-1,-,many,TRBV12-3/TRBV12-4,CASSFGPYEDHNEQFF,TGTGCCAGCAGTTTTGGCCCCTACGAGGACCACAATGAGCAGTTCTTC
TRBJ1-5,-,-,TRBV28,CASSLSRDLIIGPQHF,TGTGCCAGCAGTTTGTCGCGGGACCTAATCATCGGGCCCCAGCATTTT
TRBJ2-2,-,many,TRBV9,CASSVEGVNTGELFF,TGTGCCAGCAGCGTAGAGGGAGTGAACACCGGGGAGCTGTTTTTT
TRBJ1-5,TRBD1,many,TRBV12-3/TRBV12-4,CASSLWDRDNQPQHF,TGTGCCAGCAGTTTATGGGACAGGGACAATCAGCCCCAGCATTTT
TRBJ1-5,TRBD1,many,TRBV20-1,CSAIPDRGSNQPQHF,TGCAGTGCTATCCCGGACAGGGGCAGCAATCAGCCCCAGCATTTT
TRBJ2-7,-,many,TRBV15,CATSSGETTVYEQYF,TGTGCCACCAGCAGCGGCGAGACCACCGTGTACGAGCAGTACTTC
TRBJ2-1,-,many,TRBV2,CASSQNRDNEQFF,TGTGCCAGCAGTCAGAACCGGGACAATGAGCAGTTCTTC
TRBJ2-2,TRBD2,many,TRBV29-1,CSVARGGSNTGELFF,TGCAGCGTTGCCCGGGGGGGATCGAACACCGGGGAGCTGTTTTTT
TRBJ2-1,-,once,TRBV30,CAWYTGTDYNEQFF,TGTGCCTGGTATACCGGGACGGATTACAATGAGCAGTTCTTC
TRBJ1-1,-,many,TRBV2,CASRYTNTEAFF,TGTGCCAGCAGGTACACTAACACTGAAGCTTTCTTT
TRBJ2-3,-,few,TRBV12-3/TRBV12-4,CASSPAGYQDTQYF,TGTGCCAGCAGTCCGGCGGGGTACCAAGATACGCAGTATTTT
TRBJ2-3,-,-,TRBV6-2/TRBV6-3,CASSYTQAAGDTQYF,TGTGCCAGCAGTTACACCCAGGCGGCCGGGGACACGCAGTATTTT
TRBJ1-5,-,many,TRBV5-1,CASSLEPGDQPQHF,TGCGCCAGCAGCTTGGAGCCTGGCGATCAGCCCCAGCATTTT
TRBJ1-2,-,many,TRBV7-9,CASSLLIQGNGYTF,TGTGCCAGCAGCTTACTTATTCAGGGGAATGGCTACACCTTC
TRBJ2-7,TRBD2,many,TRBV12-3/TRBV12-4,CASSPSSGYEQYF,TGTGCCAGCAGCCCCTCTAGCGGTTACGAGCAGTACTTC
TRBJ2-2,-,many,TRBV6-5,CASSFSRLPGELFF,TGTGCCAGCAGTTTCTCCCGACTCCCTGGGGAGCTGTTTTTT
TRBJ2-6,-,few,TRBV5-6,CASSPAPATGANVLTF,TGTGCCAGCAGCCCCGCCCCTGCAACGGGGGCCAACGTCCTGACTTTC